Below, 6 T cell receptor beta chains from the same sample are listed, as sequenced in a study of T cell repertoires in cytomegalovirus infection. No antigens are known for them. Each CDR3 protein gets one entry after TCRdb re-called the reads with MiXCR. The data show hundreds of thousands of distinct CDR3 sequences, with more than 40% seen just once and roughly two fifths held by the top ten. The material was cultured PBMCs, obtained from culture after CMV antigen stimulation. The receptors derive from a human donor in good health (CMV status not recorded). Some clones in this sample may be carry-over from other donors' samples.

The V call is TRBV12-3 or TRBV12-4, the J call TRBJ1-5, with a weak D call TRBD1 (6 bases). V lost 5 bases, J lost 3 bases, and 20 bases lay in between. The CDR3 is 17 residues long. CDR3 region: CASSKSGTPQINQPQHF. The CDR3 DNA reads as TGTGCCAGCAGTAAATCCGGGACACCACAGATCAATCAGCCCCAGCATTTT.

The chain has TRBV7-2 and TRBJ1-2; D possibly corresponds to TRBD1 (5 bases). Germline V gene data show CDR1 as SGHTA and CDR2 as FQGNSA. V was cut by 5 bases and J by 5 bases, with 15 bases left in between. This CDR3 spans 14 amino acids. CDR3 in amino acids: CASSASGQSYGYTF. The CDR3 DNA follows: TGTGCCAGCAGCGCCTCCGGACAAAGTTATGGCTACACCTTC.

This sequence joins TRBV2 and TRBJ2-3; D is unclear. V was clipped by 1 base and J by 7 bases, with 3 bases between them. This CDR3 comprises 11 residues. Germline CDR1 reads SNHLY; CDR2 reads FYNNEI. The CDR3 bases are TGTGCCAGCAGTGAAGGAAATACGCAGTATTTT. Its protein product is CASSEGNTQYF.

The chain carries TRBV28 and TRBJ1-5; D gene uncertain. Deletions cut 11 bases from V and 0 bases from J, with 14 bases between. CDR1 and CDR2 from the germline V gene are MDHEN and SYDVKM. The CDR3 has 14 amino acids. CDR3: CAVGKRNSNQPQHF. CDR3 DNA sequence: TGTGCCGTTGGCAAGAGAAATAGCAATCAGCCCCAGCATTTT.

The chain uses TRBV5-6 and TRBJ2-3; D gene ambiguous. The CDR3 has 17 residues. Trimming took 1 base from V and 2 from J, leaving 17 bases between them. Germline CDR1 SGHDT, CDR2 YYEEEE. The CDR3 region has the DNA TGTGCCAGCAGCTTGAACCCGAACAGCCGGGTCACAGATACGCAGTATTTT. This gives the protein CASSLNPNSRVTDTQYF.

This rearrangement joins TRBV19 to TRBJ2-7, with D maybe TRBD1 (6 bases). From germline, CDR1 is LNHDA and CDR2 SQIVND (reference sequence). This CDR3 is 14 amino acids long. Trimming took 3 bases from V and 7 from J, leaving 16 bases between them. For the CDR3, the DNA is TGTGCCAGTAGTATCTGGTCAGGGGCTCGGGAGCAGTACTTC. Its translation is CASSIWSGAREQYF.